This T cell receptor beta chain was observed in a study of shared clonotypes between healthy human individuals. V lost 4 bases, J lost 2 bases, and 8 bases lay in between. This CDR3 has 13 amino acids. The V gene's germline CDR1 is SGDLS and CDR2 YYNGEE. With regard to this clone: Its cognate antigen is unknown.

CD4+ cells were split into CD45RA+ naive and CD45RA-negative memory subsets. Overall study findings and caveats: Memory subsets generally showed lower estimated richness than naive subsets. Four donors shared roughly 5% of their naive CD4 clonotypes.

Here immunoSEQ multiplex PCR was the method, and the copy in TCRdb shows in-frame clones only, minus some. The repertoire consists of 2,500,000 or so clones, with 80% to 95% occurring once and the leading ten covering around 0.38%. The chain carries TRBV9 and TRBJ2-3, with no clear D. Sequencing input: naive CD4+ T cells from PBMCs. Subset of the sample: CD45RA+ positively selected. This TCR was sampled from a man between 18 and 35 years old in good health. Some clones in this sample may be carry-over from other donors' samples. The CDR3 nucleotides are TGTGCCAGCAGCCCAGGAGACACAGATACGCAGTATTTT. This gives the protein CASSPGDTDTQYF. Variable domain in full (rest from reference TRBV9 and TRBJ2-3): DSGVTQTPKHLITATGQRVTLRCSPRSGDLSVYWYQQSLDQGLQFLIQYYNGEERAKGNILERFSAQQFPDLHSELNLSSLELGDSALYFCASSPGDTDTQYFGPGTRLTVL.